This record concerns one TCR beta chain sequence. Antigen specificity is unknown. Points from the study as a whole: Larger-cohort validation covered only one TCR beta V-J rearrangement.

V lost 6 bases and J lost 3; bases outside the gene matches: 2. Germline V gene lookup returns CDR1 ENHRY and CDR2 SYGVKD. This CDR3 has 13 residues. Semi-nested PCR with Nested Universal Primer A followed constant-region reverse priming of full-length variable regions. TCRdb reanalysed the 5' RACE reads using MiXCR and keeps one entry per CDR3 protein. The table records roughly 13,000 distinct CDR3 sequences, around a quarter of them present only once. The chain recombines TRBV10-3 with TRBJ1-2; 9 bases agree with TRBD1. This receptor was taken from a female donor with breast cancer. The sample was naive CD4+ T cells sorted from blood. The subset here: naive CD4+ T cells, CD4+CD45RA+CD25-. The CDR3 region is CAISGQGYYGYTF. CDR3 coding DNA: TGTGCCATCAGCGGACAGGGGTACTATGGCTACACCTTC.